Below are 17 T cell receptor beta chains sequenced from a single sample in a study of T cell responses to AZD1222 COVID-19 vaccine (TCRdb year 2021). Interpreted using the paper, the time point label stands for: baseline before first vaccination. The treatment or condition label of this sample denotes: meningococcal conjugate vaccine given as trial control. Libraries were constructed by the immunoSEQ multiplex PCR assay. TCRdb mirrors the immuneACCESS table, restricted to in-frame sequences. Some clones are absent from its copies; in checked studies, under half trace to an unresolved V gene, and the reason for the others is unknown. The sample data list nearly 90,000 clones, and almost 90% of these were observed just once. Jointly, the top ten make up 10% of the sample. This material consisted of peripheral blood, taken on day 0 of MenACWY control vaccination. The receptors were sampled from an adult in good health.

V usage is TRBV7-8 and J usage is TRBJ2-5; D gene unclear. Germline-derived CDR1 and CDR2 are SGHVS and FQNEAQ. The CDR3 length is 14 residues. V lost 5 bases and J lost 2, with 12 bases in between. The CDR3 reads CASSPLEIQETQYF. CDR3 DNA: TGTGCCAGCAGCCCCCTCGAGATACAAGAGACCCAGTACTTC.

The chain joins TRBV6-5 to TRBJ2-3; 8 bases fit TRBD2. Germline V gives CDR1 MNHEY, CDR2 SVGAGI. The CDR3 loop spans 13 amino acids. J was trimmed by 2 bases and V by 9 bases; bases with no gene match: 4. CDR3: CASSGGVTDTQYF. The CDR3 DNA reads as TGTGCCAGTTCGGGGGGGGTCACAGATACGCAGTATTTT.

The rearrangement links TRBV18 to TRBJ1-1; D perhaps matches TRBD1 (6 bases). The CDR3 is made up of 15 amino acids. Germline V gene sequence: CDR1 KGHSH, CDR2 LQKENI. The V gene lost 3 bases and the J gene lost 0 bases, with 11 bases spanning the gap. The CDR3 loop reads CASSPRQDLNTEAFF. The CDR3 region has the DNA TGTGCCAGCTCACCGCGACAGGACCTGAACACTGAAGCTTTCTTT.

The chain employs TRBV7-9 and TRBJ2-3, with 8 bases aligning to TRBD2. Looked up from germline, CDR1 is SEHNR and CDR2 is FQNEAQ (reference sequence). With 3 bases clipped from V and 5 bases from J, the junction kept 7 bases outside the gene matches. CDR3 size: 15 residues. This CDR3 is CASSFGRGGIDTQYF. CDR3 sequence (DNA): TGTGCCAGCAGCTTTGGTCGGGGGGGCATAGATACGCAGTATTTT.

The chain's CDR3 is CASSLASGTGGNYEQYF. For the CDR3, the DNA is TGTGCCAGCAGCTTAGCGTCAGGGACAGGGGGCAATTACGAGCAGTACTTC. The gene calls are TRBV7-2 and TRBJ2-7; 12 bases map to TRBD1. This CDR3 comprises 17 residues. Germline V CDR1 and CDR2: SGHTA, FQGNSA. Losses at the gene ends were 0 bases for V and 4 bases for J; bases not matched to a gene: 7.

The genes are TRBV15 and TRBJ2-5; D unresolved. The germline gives CDR1 LNHNV, CDR2 YYDKDF (reference sequence). CDR3 length: 12 amino acids. V was cut by 0 bases and J by 13 bases, with 12 bases left in between. CDR3 sequence: CATSRDRTKGYF. CDR3 in DNA: TGTGCCACCAGCAGAGATCGGACCAAGGGGTACTTC.

This chain uses TRBV11-2 with TRBJ1-1; the match to TRBD1 covers 7 bases. V trimming: 4 bases; J trimming: 3 bases; junction bases outside the gene matches: 14. The CDR3 consists of 17 residues. Germline CDR1 reads SGHAT; CDR2 reads FQNNGV. The DNA of the CDR3 is TGTGCCAGCAGCTACAGGGGATTCACGAATCCGGACACTGAAGCTTTCTTT. Its translation is CASSYRGFTNPDTEAFF.

This chain uses TRBV5-1 with TRBJ1-1; the match to TRBD1 covers 9 bases. After removal of 2 bases from V and 4 bases from J, the junction contained 9 bases not matched to a gene. The CDR3 sequence is 16 residues long. Germline V gives CDR1 SGHRS, CDR2 YFSETQ. The CDR3 bases are TGCGCCAGCAGCTTAGACAGGGGGGTTCGGAGCACTGAAGCTTTCTTT. This sequence encodes CASSLDRGVRSTEAFF.

The rearrangement links TRBV6-2 or TRBV6-3 to TRBJ2-3, with a weak D call TRBD1 (6 bases). The CDR3 totals 14 residues. The ends were cut back, 5 bases at V and 5 bases at J, with 14 bases in the middle. Germline V lookup: CDR1 MNHEY, CDR2 SVGEGT. The chain's CDR3 is CASSKAGTQDTQYF. CDR3 in DNA: TGTGCCAGCAGTAAAGCCGGGACACAAGATACGCAGTATTTT.

The rearrangement links TRBV3-1 (or the pseudogene TRBV3-2) to TRBJ2-6; weak D call: TRBD2 (5 bases). CDR3 length: 18 amino acids. Trimming took off 1 base at V and 1 base at J, with 14 bases between the two ends. Germline loops: CDR1 LGHDT, CDR2 YNNKEL (reference sequence). The CDR3 DNA reads as TGTGCCAGCAGCCAAGCTATCCGGGGTGGGTCTGGGGCCAACGTCCTGACTTTC. Amino acid sequence: CASSQAIRGGSGANVLTF.

The rearrangement links TRBV7-9 to TRBJ1-5; perhaps TRBD1 as D (5 bases). Germline V CDR1 and CDR2: SEHNR, FQNEAQ (reference sequence). Trimming stripped 7 bases from V and 3 bases from J, with 13 bases between. CDR3 size: 14 residues. The CDR3 coding sequence is TGTGCCAGCAATCGAGGGGACCCCAATCAGCCCCAGCATTTT. It codes for CASNRGDPNQPQHF.

This chain connects TRBV7-6 to TRBJ1-1, with D unresolved. Per the germline V gene, CDR1 is SGHVS and CDR2 is FNYEAQ. Trimming removed 0 bases from V and 1 base from J, with 9 bases in between. There are 15 residues in the CDR3. CDR3 region: CASSLAGGGNTEAFF. CDR3 coding DNA: TGTGCCAGCAGCTTAGCGGGTGGCGGGAACACTGAAGCTTTCTTT.

This chain links TRBV18 with TRBJ2-1; no definite D call. Germline-derived CDR1 and CDR2 are KGHSH and LQKENI. The CDR3 sequence is 12 residues long. Trimming cost V 0 bases and J 6 bases, with 3 bases left between them. The CDR3 here is CASSPPINEQFF. The CDR3 DNA sequence: TGTGCCAGCTCACCACCGATCAATGAGCAGTTCTTC.

The V gene is TRBV13, the J gene TRBJ2-1; TRBD2 matches at 8 bases. Germline lookup yields CDR1 PRHDT and CDR2 FYEKMQ (reference sequence). This CDR3 comprises 16 residues. V lost 6 bases, J lost 6 bases, and 13 bases stayed unmatched. CDR3 sequence (DNA): TGTGCCAGCAGGCGGGTTGGATTAGCGGGGATCAATGAGCAGTTCTTC. Amino acid sequence: CASRRVGLAGINEQFF.

The V call is TRBV7-8, the J call TRBJ1-1; D is unresolved. CDR3 length equals 13 residues. Germline CDR1 is SGHVS and CDR2 is FQNEAQ. V lost 1 base and J lost 8, with 11 bases in between. The CDR3 nucleotides are TGTGCCAGCAGCTTAGTAGGTCCAATGGAAGCTTTCTTT. Translation: CASSLVGPMEAFF.

This chain joins TRBV7-3 and TRBJ1-1; no clear D gene. V gave up 5 bases and J gave up 3 bases, with 10 bases separating them. Per germline, CDR1 SGHTA and CDR2 FQGTGA. The length of the CDR3 is 13 residues. The CDR3 region is CASSLDRYTEAFF. The DNA of the CDR3 is TGTGCCAGCAGCCTCGACCGTTACACTGAAGCTTTCTTT.

The V call is TRBV4-1, the J call TRBJ2-5, with D possibly called TRBD1 or TRBD2 (5 bases each). The CDR3 is made up of 16 amino acids. From germline, CDR1 is MGHRA and CDR2 YSYEKL. Trimming left V 3 bases short and J 1 base short, with 15 bases between. For the CDR3, the DNA is TGCGCCAGCAGCCACCGTGCTACCGGGGCCCAAGAGACCCAGTACTTC. Translating gives CASSHRATGAQETQYF.